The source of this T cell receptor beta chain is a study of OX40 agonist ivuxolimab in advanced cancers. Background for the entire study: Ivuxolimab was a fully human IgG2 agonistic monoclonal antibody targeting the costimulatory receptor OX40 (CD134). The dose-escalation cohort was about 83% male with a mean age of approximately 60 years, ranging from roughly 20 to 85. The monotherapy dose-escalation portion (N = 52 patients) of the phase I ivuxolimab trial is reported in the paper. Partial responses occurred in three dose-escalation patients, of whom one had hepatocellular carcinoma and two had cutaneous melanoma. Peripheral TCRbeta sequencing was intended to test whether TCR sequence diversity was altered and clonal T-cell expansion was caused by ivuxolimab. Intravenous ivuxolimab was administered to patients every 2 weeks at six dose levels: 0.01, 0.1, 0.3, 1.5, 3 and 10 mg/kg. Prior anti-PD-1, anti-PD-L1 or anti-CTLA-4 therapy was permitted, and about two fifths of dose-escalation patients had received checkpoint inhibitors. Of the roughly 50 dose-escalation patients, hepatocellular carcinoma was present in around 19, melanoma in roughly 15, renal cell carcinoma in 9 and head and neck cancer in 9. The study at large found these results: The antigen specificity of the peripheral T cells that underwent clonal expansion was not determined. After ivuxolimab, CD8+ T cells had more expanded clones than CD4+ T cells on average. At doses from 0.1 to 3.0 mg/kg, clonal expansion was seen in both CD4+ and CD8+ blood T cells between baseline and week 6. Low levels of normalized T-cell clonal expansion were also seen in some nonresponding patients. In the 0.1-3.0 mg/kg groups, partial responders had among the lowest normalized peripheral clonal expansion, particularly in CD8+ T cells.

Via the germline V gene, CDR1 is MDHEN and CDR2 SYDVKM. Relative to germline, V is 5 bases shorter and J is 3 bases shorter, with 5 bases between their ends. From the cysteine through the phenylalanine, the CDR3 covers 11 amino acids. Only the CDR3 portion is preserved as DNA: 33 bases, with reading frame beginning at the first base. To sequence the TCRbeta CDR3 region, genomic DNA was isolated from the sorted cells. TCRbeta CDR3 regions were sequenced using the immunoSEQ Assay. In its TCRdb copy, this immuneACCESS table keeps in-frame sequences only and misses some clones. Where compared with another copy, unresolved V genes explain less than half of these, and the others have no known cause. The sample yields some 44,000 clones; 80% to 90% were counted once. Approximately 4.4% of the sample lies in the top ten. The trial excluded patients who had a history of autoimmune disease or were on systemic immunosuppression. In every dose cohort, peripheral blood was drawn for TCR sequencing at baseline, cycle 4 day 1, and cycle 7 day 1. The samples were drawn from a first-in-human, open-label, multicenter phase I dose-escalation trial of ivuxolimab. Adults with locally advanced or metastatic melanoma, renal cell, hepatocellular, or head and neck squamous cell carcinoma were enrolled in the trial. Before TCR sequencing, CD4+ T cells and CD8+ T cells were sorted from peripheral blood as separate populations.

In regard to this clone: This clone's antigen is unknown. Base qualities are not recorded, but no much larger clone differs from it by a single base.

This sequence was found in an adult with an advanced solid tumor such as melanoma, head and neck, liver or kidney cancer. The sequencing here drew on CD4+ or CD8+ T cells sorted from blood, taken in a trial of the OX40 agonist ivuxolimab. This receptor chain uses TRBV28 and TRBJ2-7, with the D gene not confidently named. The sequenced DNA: TGTGCCAGCAGTCAATACTACGAGCAGTACTTC. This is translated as CASSQYYEQYF.